The 30 T cell receptor beta chains presented below share a single source sample, sequenced in a study of CD8 T cells in ankylosing spondylitis. TCRdb re-analysed the 5' RACE reads in MiXCR, keeping a single row per CDR3 protein. The profile shows about 280,000 distinct CDR3 sequences, 20% of them singletons. Sequencing input: blood, either unsorted or a sorted T cell fraction (not recorded which). The receptors were gathered from a male donor with ankylosing spondylitis or in good health (not recorded which).

There are a few counts of this clonotype. The V gene is TRBV5-1, the J gene TRBJ2-1, with 16 bases that match TRBD2. The CDR3 runs to 15 residues. V trimming: 4 bases; J trimming: 9 bases; junction bases outside the gene matches: 4. Per the germline V gene, CDR1 is SGHRS and CDR2 is YFSETQ. This CDR3 is CASSPGLAGGVEQFF. The CDR3 DNA reads TGCGCCAGCAGCCCGGGACTAGCGGGAGGGGTTGAGCAGTTCTTC.

The chain is built from TRBV5-1 and TRBJ2-5; tentative D call: TRBD2 (6 bases). Looked up from germline, CDR1 is SGHRS and CDR2 is YFSETQ. With 4 bases removed from V and 3 bases from J, the gap between germline ends came to 16 bases. This CDR3 is 15 amino acids long. CDR3: CASSPGLGLKETQYF. CDR3 sequence (DNA): TGCGCCAGCAGCCCTGGACTGGGACTCAAAGAGACCCAGTACTTC.

The rearrangement links TRBV6-6 to TRBJ1-1, with 9 bases matching TRBD1. Germline V gene lookup returns CDR1 MNHNY and CDR2 SVGAGI (reference sequence). The CDR3 has 13 amino acids. With 5 bases clipped from V and 8 bases from J, the junction kept 6 bases outside the gene matches. CDR3 protein: CASSPAGQGEAFF. The CDR3 region has the DNA TGTGCCAGCAGTCCAGCAGGACAGGGGGAAGCTTTCTTT.

The table lists this clonotype with a few counts. The chain recombines TRBV12-3 or TRBV12-4 with TRBJ2-2, with no clear D. V lost 6 bases, J lost 2 bases, and 13 bases lay in between. This CDR3 contains 15 residues. Here the CDR3 reads CASSDTVGNTGELFF. The DNA for the CDR3 is TGTGCCAGCAGCGACACAGTTGGAAACACCGGGGAGCTGTTTTTT.

This clonotype was counted between two and nine times. The gene calls are TRBV6-1 and TRBJ1-5; weak D call: TRBD1 (6 bases). The CDR3 has 17 amino acids. In germline, CDR1 is MNHNS, CDR2 SASEGT. V was shortened by 4 bases and J by 2 bases, with 18 bases between the two germline ends. The CDR3 region is CASSGLGGYVGNQPQHF. The CDR3 DNA reads as TGTGCCAGCAGTGGCCTAGGGGGGTACGTCGGCAATCAGCCCCAGCATTTT.

This clonotype was counted at least ten times. The V gene is TRBV29-1, the J gene TRBJ2-1, with unresolved D. The CDR3 length is 13 residues. Per germline, CDR1 SQVTM and CDR2 ANQGSEA. Trimming shortened V by 3 bases and J by 0 bases, and 6 bases separated the two germline ends. CDR3 coding DNA: TGCAGCGTTGACGGAAACTCCTACAATGAGCAGTTCTTC. This sequence encodes CSVDGNSYNEQFF.

This clonotype was observed a few times. The V call is TRBV12-3 or TRBV12-4, the J call TRBJ2-3; D is perhaps TRBD2 (7 bases). This CDR3 has 16 residues. V was shortened by 2 bases and J by 2 bases, with 14 bases between the two germline ends. The CDR3 sequence: CASSLRGASTTDTQYF. CDR3 nucleotides: TGTGCCAGCAGTTTACGGGGGGCTTCCACCACAGATACGCAGTATTTT.

A few counts support this clonotype. The rearrangement uses TRBV20-1 and TRBJ2-7, with a tentative D call TRBD1 (6 bases). CDR3 length: 13 amino acids. Germline V gene lookup returns CDR1 DFQATT and CDR2 SNEGSKA (reference sequence). Trimming shortened V by 5 bases and J by 0 bases, and 11 bases separated the two germline ends. DNA of the CDR3: TGCAGTGCTGTGGGACAACGCTCCTACGAGCAGTACGTC. As protein: CSAVGQRSYEQYV.

This clonotype was observed a few times. The rearrangement joins TRBV28 to TRBJ2-7; tentatively, D is TRBD2 (5 bases). CDR1 and CDR2 from the germline V gene are MDHEN and SYDVKM. The CDR3 has 17 residues. Between the trimmed V and J ends, which lost 6 bases and 5 bases, there was a span of 26 bases. The CDR3 loop is CASRPDFGKRVVDEQYV. CDR3 DNA: TGTGCCAGCAGACCGGATTTCGGGAAACGGGTCGTCGACGAGCAGTACGTC.

The chain combines TRBV2 with TRBJ2-7; TRBD2 matches at 8 bases. Trimming took 6 bases from V and 4 from J; bases not matched to a gene: 8. The CDR3 sequence is 14 residues long. Germline V gene data show CDR1 as SNHLY and CDR2 as FYNNEI. The CDR3 DNA follows: TGTGCCAGCAGGGCCGGGGGGGGGCAATACGAGCAGTACGTC. This encodes CASRAGGGQYEQYV.

The rearrangement uses TRBV6-5 and TRBJ2-6; no clear D gene. Germline V gives CDR1 MNHEY, CDR2 SVGAGI. The CDR3 is 15 amino acids. The V gene lost 2 bases and the J gene lost 0 bases, with 5 bases spanning the gap. CDR3 sequence (DNA): TGTGCCAGCAGTTACAGGACCTCTGGGGCCAACGTCCTGACTTTC. It yields the protein CASSYRTSGANVLTF.

This clonotype turned up a few times. This chain connects TRBV12-3 or TRBV12-4 to TRBJ1-1; 10 bases match TRBD1. With 8 bases clipped from V and 3 bases from J, the junction kept 6 bases outside the gene matches. The length of the CDR3 is 14 residues. The CDR3 sequence: CASSPTGGYTEAFF. The DNA of the CDR3 is TGTGCCAGCTCCCCGACAGGGGGCTACACTGAAGCTTTCTTT.

CDR3 sequence reads: CASSSRTVYGYTF. CDR3 nucleotide sequence: TGTGCCAGCAGTTCCCGGACAGTGTATGGCTACACCTTC. The chain carries TRBV12-3 or TRBV12-4 and TRBJ1-2; tentative D call: TRBD1 (6 bases). This CDR3 contains 13 residues. The ends were cut back, 4 bases at V and 5 bases at J, with 11 bases in the middle.

This clonotype was seen at least ten times. V is TRBV5-6 and J is TRBJ2-7, with 7 nucleotides matching TRBD1. The V gene end was trimmed by 5 bases and the J gene end by 3 bases; junction bases not matched to a gene: 5. The CDR3 spans 13 residues. Per the germline V gene, CDR1 is SGHDT and CDR2 is YYEEEE. In nucleotides, the CDR3 is TGTGCCAGCAGTCGCCGGGACAGCTACGAGCAGTACGTC. Translating gives CASSRRDSYEQYV.

This clonotype was detected only a few times. The chain combines TRBV3-1 with TRBJ1-4; D gene ambiguous. The V end lost 1 base, the J end lost 8 bases, and 14 bases lay between the germline ends. This CDR3 has 15 residues. Germline V gives CDR1 LGHDT, CDR2 YNNKEL (reference sequence). The DNA for the CDR3 is TGTGCCAGCAGCCAAGTCTTCAGGCGGGAGGAAAAACTGTTTTTT. Translated, it gives CASSQVFRREEKLFF.

This clonotype was detected ten times or more. J is TRBJ1-1 and V is TRBV12-3 or TRBV12-4, with D uncertain. CDR3 length: 13 amino acids. The ends were cut back, 3 bases at V and 2 bases at J, with 7 bases in the middle. The CDR3 bases are TGTGCCAGCAGTTTTGGCGGTAACACTGAAGCTTTCTTT. Translation: CASSFGGNTEAFF.

This clonotype has ten or more counts. This chain uses TRBV7-3 with TRBJ2-3; TRBD2 agrees at 9 bases. Germline V lookup: CDR1 SGHTA, CDR2 FQGTGA. The trim removed 5 bases at V and 4 bases at J, leaving 4 bases unmatched. There are 14 residues in the CDR3. Written as DNA, the CDR3 is TGTGCCAGCAGCGCTTCTAGCGGGGCAGATACGCAGTATTTT. Encoded protein: CASSASSGADTQYF.

Only a few counts were recorded for this clonotype. The chain has TRBV29-1 and TRBJ1-1, with D possibly matching TRBD1 (5 bases). V lost 7 bases and J lost 0, with 15 bases in between. CDR1 is SQVTM, CDR2 ANQGSEA, per germline. This CDR3 contains 14 residues. In DNA, the CDR3 is TGCAGCGCCGAGGAGACAGCCATGAACACTGAAGCTTTCTTT. Translating gives CSAEETAMNTEAFF.

This clonotype was picked up many times. At one end, the junction sequence differs from germline, possibly due to a read error. This chain connects TRBV5-1 to TRBJ2-3; 8 bases are a match to TRBD1. Germline V CDR1 and CDR2: SGHRS, YFSETQ. The CDR3 runs to 14 residues. The chain's CDR3 is CASSPGQGTDTQYF. In nucleotides, the CDR3 is TGTGCCAGCAGCCCCGGACAGGGAACAGATACGCAGTATTTT. Full variable domain (missing parts from reference TRBV5-1 and TRBJ2-3): KAGVTQTPRYLIKTRGQQVTLSCSPISGHRSVSWYQQTPGQGLQFLFEYFSETQRNKGNFPGRFSGRQFSNSRSEMNVSTLELGDSALYLCASSPGQGTDTQYFGPGTRLTVL.

This clonotype was observed a handful of times. The rearrangement joins TRBV12-3 or TRBV12-4 to TRBJ2-2; 10 bases are shared with TRBD1. This CDR3 is built from 15 residues. V lost 6 bases and J lost 5; bases outside the gene matches: 6. The CDR3 protein is CASSRQGARTGELFF. In DNA, the CDR3 is TGTGCCAGCAGCCGACAGGGGGCGCGAACCGGGGAGCTGTTTTTT.

The CDR3 nucleotides are TGTGCCATCAGTGACCCGACTCGCCTCCAAGAGACCCAGTACTTC. It specifies CAISDPTRLQETQYF. This chain connects TRBV10-3 to TRBJ2-5; D gene uncertain. The V gene lost 3 bases and the J gene lost 1 base, with 12 bases spanning the gap. Germline V gene data show CDR1 as ENHRY and CDR2 as SYGVKD. CDR3 length: 15 residues.

This clonotype was seen at least ten times. The chain combines TRBV7-8 with TRBJ1-2, with D hard to call. V lost 1 base, J lost 4 bases, and 7 bases lay in between. Germline lookup yields CDR1 SGHVS and CDR2 FQNEAQ. The CDR3 sequence is 13 residues long. CDR3 DNA sequence: TGTGCCAGCAGCTTAGACTTGTCCTATGGCTACACCTTC. Translating gives CASSLDLSYGYTF.

This clonotype was counted between two and nine times. The chain links TRBV10-3 to TRBJ1-2, with TRBD1 identical over 7 bases. V shed 4 bases, J shed 2 bases, and the junction held 13 bases outside the gene matches. This CDR3 is 17 amino acids long. Germline V lookup: CDR1 ENHRY, CDR2 SYGVKD. This CDR3 is CAISAPWGTATNYGYTF. Written as DNA, the CDR3 is TGTGCCATCAGTGCGCCCTGGGGGACAGCCACAAACTATGGCTACACCTTC.

V usage is TRBV6-1 and J usage is TRBJ2-2; 14 positions match TRBD2. The CDR3 sequence is 17 residues long. CDR1 is MNHNS, CDR2 SASEGT, per germline. V shed 1 base, J shed 4 bases, and the junction held 2 bases outside the gene matches. The CDR3 DNA reads as TGTGCCAGCAGTGAAGGACTAGCGGGAGGGATCACCGGGGAGCTGTTTTTT. It codes for CASSEGLAGGITGELFF.

This chain connects TRBV6-5 to TRBJ2-3; D perhaps matches TRBD2 (5 bases). The V end was cut by 0 bases, the J end by 2 bases, with 12 bases between. Germline-derived CDR1 and CDR2 are MNHEY and SVGAGI. The CDR3 extends over 16 amino acids. As DNA, the CDR3 is TGTGCCAGCAGTTACTCGGCTAGCCTTAACACAGATACGCAGTATTTT. Its protein product is CASSYSASLNTDTQYF.

This clonotype was counted only a few times. The J gene is TRBJ2-7, the V gene TRBV6-1, with 10 bases lining up with TRBD1. Germline loops: CDR1 MNHNS, CDR2 SASEGT. The CDR3 spans 13 residues. The V segment lost 6 bases and the J segment 3 bases; nucleotides outside the gene matches: 2. The CDR3 loop reads CASRGTGDYEQYV. CDR3 DNA sequence: TGTGCCAGCAGGGGGACAGGGGACTACGAGCAGTACGTC.

This clonotype was counted many times. The chain links TRBV29-1 to TRBJ2-2, with D unresolved. The CDR3 has 15 residues. V gave up 1 base and J gave up 0 bases, with 9 bases separating them. CDR1 SQVTM and CDR2 ANQGSEA come from the germline V gene. CDR3 region: CSVEAGSANTGELFF. The CDR3 DNA is TGCAGCGTTGAAGCCGGCAGCGCGAACACCGGGGAGCTGTTTTTT.

A note on this clonotype: This may stem from a read error, because a much larger clone lies one nucleotide away. The chain employs TRBV5-1 and TRBJ2-3, with 8 bases matching TRBD1. This CDR3 region has 15 residues. The germline gives CDR1 SGHRS, CDR2 YFSETQ. With V trimmed by 1 base and J by 6 bases, 7 bases remained unmatched. The CDR3 region is CASSLRQGASDTQYF. CDR3 nucleotide sequence: TGCGCCAGCAGCTTGCGCCAGGGGGCATCTGATACGCAGTATTTT.

This clonotype was observed a few times. The V gene is TRBV29-1, the J gene TRBJ2-1; 8 nucleotides agree with TRBD2. V was clipped by 5 bases and J by 10 bases; unmatched bases: 13. There are 14 residues in the CDR3. Germline loops: CDR1 SQVTM, CDR2 ANQGSEA. CDR3 nucleotide sequence: TGCAGCGTTTCCCTTTTCGGGGGGGCCGGCGAGCAGTTCTTC. Amino acid sequence: CSVSLFGGAGEQFF.

This clonotype has just a few counts. The chain uses TRBV10-3 and TRBJ2-5; a weak D match, TRBD1 (5 bases). V lost 1 base to trimming and J lost 5 bases, with 11 bases between them. Looked up from germline, CDR1 is ENHRY and CDR2 is SYGVKD. The CDR3 covers 14 residues. CDR3 protein: CAISELTDRETQYF. The CDR3 DNA reads as TGTGCCATCAGTGAGTTGACAGACCGGGAGACCCAGTACTTC.